A single TCR beta chain is shown here with its context. Its antigen is unknown. RNA transcripts yielded amplified TCR beta CDR3 regions. The TCR CDR3 was amplified in a first-round RT-PCR using the HTBI primer set. TCRdb passed the multiplex PCR reads through MiXCR, listing each CDR3 protein once. The sample has over 550,000 distinct CDR3 sequences, 16% seen once. Patients aged 18 to 65 had newly diagnosed hyperthyroidism lasting under 2 months. Reasons for excluding patients were uncontrolled infection, other autoimmune disease, pregnancy or lactation. This sample is drawn from a study of T cells in Graves' hyperthyroidism and ophthalmopathy. The study, taken as a whole, reports: Separating ophthalmopathy from stable hyperthyroidism was achieved by a 13 V-J model. Ophthalmopathy was predicted by the model a median of roughly 6 months ahead of onset.

Germline V gene lookup returns CDR1 SGHAT and CDR2 FQNNGV. V lost 2 bases to trimming and J lost 5 bases, with 11 bases between them. This CDR3 contains 14 residues. The source material was blood. This chain uses TRBV11-2 with TRBJ2-3, with D possibly TRBD1 on 6 matching bases. The clonotype originates from a young woman with Graves' hyperthyroidism. The CDR3 region is CASSLQGIRDTQYF. In nucleotides, the CDR3 is TGTGCCAGCAGCTTACAGGGGATCCGAGATACGCAGTATTTT.